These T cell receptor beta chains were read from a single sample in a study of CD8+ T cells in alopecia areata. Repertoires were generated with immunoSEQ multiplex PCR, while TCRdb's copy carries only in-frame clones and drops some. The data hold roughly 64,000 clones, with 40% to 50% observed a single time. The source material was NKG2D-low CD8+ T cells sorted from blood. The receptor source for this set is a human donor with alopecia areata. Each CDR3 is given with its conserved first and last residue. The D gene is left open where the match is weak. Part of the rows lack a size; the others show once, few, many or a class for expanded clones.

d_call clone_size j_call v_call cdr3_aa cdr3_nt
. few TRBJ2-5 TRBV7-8 CASSFNIADQETQYF TGTGCCAGCAGCTTCAACATTGCGGACCAAGAGACCCAGTACTTC
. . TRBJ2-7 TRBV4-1 CASSQDQDSEQYF TGCGCCAGCAGCCAAGATCAGGACTCCGAGCAGTACTTC
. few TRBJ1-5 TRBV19 CASRPTDSNQPQHF TGTGCCAGTAGACCGACGGATAGCAATCAGCCCCAGCATTTT
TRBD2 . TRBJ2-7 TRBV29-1 CSVFTSGVYEQYF TGCAGCGTTTTCACTAGCGGGGTTTACGAGCAGTACTTC
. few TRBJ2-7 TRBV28 CASSFDRPYEQYF TGTGCCAGCAGTTTCGACAGACCCTACGAGCAGTACTTC
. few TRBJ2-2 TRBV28 CAVGELFF TGTGCCGTCGGGGAGCTGTTTTTT
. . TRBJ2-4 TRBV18 CASSLTSEGRTKNIQYF TGTGCCAGCTCACTAACCTCGGAGGGACGAACCAAAAACATTCAGTACTTC
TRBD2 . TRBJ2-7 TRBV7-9 CASSYLAGTYYEQYF TGTGCCAGCAGCTATCTAGCGGGGACCTATTACGAGCAGTACTTC
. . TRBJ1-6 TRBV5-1 CASSFTGPYDSPLHF TGCGCCAGCAGCTTTACCGGGCCGTATGATTCACCCCTCCACTTT
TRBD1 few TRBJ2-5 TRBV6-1 CASPGTGATQYF TGTGCCAGTCCCGGGACAGGGGCTACCCAGTACTTC
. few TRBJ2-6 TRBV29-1 CSVVVRENFSGANVLTF TGCAGCGTTGTGGTCCGGGAGAACTTCTCTGGGGCCAACGTCCTGACTTTC
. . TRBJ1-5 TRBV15 CATSSEWESNQPQHF TGTGCCACCAGCTCCGAGTGGGAAAGCAATCAGCCCCAGCATTTT
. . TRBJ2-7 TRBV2 CASSGGQYSYEQYF TGTGCCAGCAGTGGCGGACAGTACTCCTACGAGCAGTACTTC
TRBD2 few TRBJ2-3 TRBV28 CASSLRLAYPDTQYF TGTGCCAGCAGTCTACGACTAGCGTACCCAGATACGCAGTATTTT
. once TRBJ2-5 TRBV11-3 CASSLRLGESQTQYF TGTGCCAGCAGCTTAAGATTAGGGGAGTCGCAGACCCAGTACTTC
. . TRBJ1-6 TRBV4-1 CASSQDRGGLGVNSPLHF TGCGCCAGCAGCCAAGATCGAGGCGGTTTGGGGGTTAATTCACCCCTCCACTTT
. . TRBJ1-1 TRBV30 CAWRPVGGLAEAFF TGTGCCTGGAGGCCGGTCGGGGGGCTCGCTGAAGCTTTCTTT
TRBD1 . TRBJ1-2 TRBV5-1 CASSLIRDRVDGYTF TGCGCCAGCAGCTTGATCCGGGACAGGGTTGATGGCTACACCTTC
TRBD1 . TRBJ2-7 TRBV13 CASSSQGFYEQYF TGTGCCAGCAGCTCACAGGGGTTCTACGAGCAGTACTTC
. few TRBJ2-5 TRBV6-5 CASSYPGPRGTQYF TGTGCCAGCAGTTACCCGGGACCCCGTGGGACCCAGTACTTC
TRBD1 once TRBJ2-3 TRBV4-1 CASSLFTGADTQYF TGCGCCAGCAGCCTGTTTACAGGGGCAGATACGCAGTATTTT
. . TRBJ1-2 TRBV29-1 CSVLGGDLPHYGYTF TGCAGCGTTCTGGGCGGAGACCTTCCCCACTATGGCTACACCTTC
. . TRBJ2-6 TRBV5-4 CASSLGRTGANVLTF TGTGCCAGCAGCTTGGGCAGGACCGGGGCCAACGTCCTGACTTTC
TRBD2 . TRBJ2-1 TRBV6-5 CASSSLAGVYNEQFF TGTGCCAGCAGTTCTCTAGCGGGAGTATACAATGAGCAGTTCTTC
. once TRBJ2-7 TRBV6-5 CASGGYEQYF TGTGCCAGCGGGGGTTACGAGCAGTACTTC
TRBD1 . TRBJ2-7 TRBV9 CASSADAGTGTHEQYF TGTGCCAGCAGCGCAGACGCCGGGACAGGGACACACGAGCAGTACTTC
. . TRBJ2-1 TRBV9 CASSKSGPPPQFF TGTGCCAGCAGCAAGAGCGGTCCCCCTCCGCAGTTCTTC
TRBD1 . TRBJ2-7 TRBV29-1 CSVESGTGYSYEQYF TGCAGCGTTGAATCAGGGACAGGTTACTCCTACGAGCAGTACTTC
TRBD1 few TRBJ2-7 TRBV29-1 CSVETPGQGREQYF TGCAGCGTTGAGACCCCCGGACAGGGGCGCGAGCAGTACTTC
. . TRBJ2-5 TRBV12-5 CASGLPLSETQYF TGTGCTAGTGGTTTGCCCCTCAGTGAGACCCAGTACTTC
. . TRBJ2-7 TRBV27 CASSPGQTYEQYF TGTGCCAGCAGTCCCGGACAAACCTACGAGCAGTACTTC
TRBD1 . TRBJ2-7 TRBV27 CASSPGQVYEQYF TGTGCCAGCAGTCCGGGACAGGTTTACGAGCAGTACTTC
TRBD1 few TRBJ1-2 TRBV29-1 CSVPQGGYGYTF TGCAGCGTTCCCCAGGGGGGCTATGGCTACACCTTC
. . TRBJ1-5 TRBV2 CASRSGPPQPQHF TGTGCCAGCAGGTCGGGCCCACCCCAGCCCCAGCATTTT
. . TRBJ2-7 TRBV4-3 CASSQVTGTYYEQYF TGCGCCAGCAGCCAAGTCACAGGGACGTACTACGAGCAGTACTTC
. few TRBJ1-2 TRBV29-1 CSVEDKQGTNYGYTF TGCAGCGTTGAAGATAAGCAGGGAACCAACTATGGCTACACCTTC
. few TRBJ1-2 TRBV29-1 CSVEETGERFGYTF TGCAGCGTTGAAGAAACCGGGGAGAGGTTCGGCTACACCTTC
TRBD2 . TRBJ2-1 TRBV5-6 CASSHGTGGEQFF TGTGCCAGCAGCCACGGGACGGGAGGTGAGCAGTTCTTC
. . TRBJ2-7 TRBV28 CASSGGDTAYEQYF TGTGCCAGCAGTGGGGGGGACACCGCCTACGAGCAGTACTTC
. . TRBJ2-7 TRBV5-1 CASSLHGDLSSYEQYF TGCGCCAGCAGCTTGCATGGGGACCTCAGCTCCTACGAGCAGTACTTC
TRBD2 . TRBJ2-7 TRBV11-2 CASSPAGGHSSSYEQYF TGTGCCAGCAGCCCTGCGGGGGGGCACTCAAGCTCCTACGAGCAGTACTTC
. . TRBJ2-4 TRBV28 CAIRSGVRAKNIQYF TGTGCCATACGATCGGGGGTGAGGGCCAAAAACATTCAGTACTTC
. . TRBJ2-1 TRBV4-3 CASSQDGTSNEQFF TGCGCCAGCAGCCAGGACGGGACTTCCAATGAGCAGTTCTTC
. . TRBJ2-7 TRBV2 CASRDRYYEQYF TGTGCCAGCCGGGACCGATACTACGAGCAGTACTTC
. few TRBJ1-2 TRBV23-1 CASHCTWGGRGYGYTF TGCGCCAGCCACTGCACCTGGGGAGGGAGGGGCTATGGCTACACCTTC
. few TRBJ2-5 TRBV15 CATSLEKEYF TGTGCCACCAGCTTAGAGAAGGAGTACTTC
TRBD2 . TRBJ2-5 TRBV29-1 CSVVAGGEEQYF TGCAGCGTGGTAGCGGGAGGGGAAGAGCAGTACTTC
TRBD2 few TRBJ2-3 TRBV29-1 CSVLKGLAVTDTQYF TGCAGCGTGCTTAAGGGACTAGCGGTTACAGATACGCAGTATTTT
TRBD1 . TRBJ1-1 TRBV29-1 CSVEVLDRGSTEAFF TGCAGCGTTGAAGTCCTCGACAGGGGGAGCACTGAAGCTTTCTTT
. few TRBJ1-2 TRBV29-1 CSVEPQMNYGYTF TGCAGCGTTGAGCCGCAGATGAACTATGGCTACACCTTC
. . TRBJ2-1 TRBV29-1 CSVPQLNEQFF TGCAGCGTTCCCCAATTGAATGAGCAGTTCTTC
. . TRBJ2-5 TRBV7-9 CASSLAGRETQYF TGTGCCAGCAGCTTAGCTGGGCGAGAGACCCAGTACTTC
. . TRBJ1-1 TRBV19 CASSPSTGNTEAFF TGTGCCAGTAGCCCCTCGACAGGGAACACTGAAGCTTTCTTT
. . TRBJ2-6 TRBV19 CASSPTQGTGANVLTF TGTGCCAGTAGTCCGACACAGGGTACTGGGGCCAACGTCCTGACTTTC
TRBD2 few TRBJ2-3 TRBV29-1 CSVAGLAPSTDTQYF TGCAGCGTAGCGGGACTAGCGCCGAGCACAGATACGCAGTATTTT
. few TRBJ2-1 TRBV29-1 CSGEYNEQFF TGCAGCGGGGAATACAATGAGCAGTTCTTC
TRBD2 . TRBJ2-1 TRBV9 CASGTSGNNEQFF TGTGCCAGCGGGACTAGCGGAAACAATGAGCAGTTCTTC
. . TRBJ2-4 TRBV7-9 CASSLGSSRGSVQYF TGTGCCAGCAGCTTAGGTTCCAGCCGGGGGAGTGTTCAGTACTTC